Presented here are 24 T cell receptor beta chains from one specimen sequenced in a study of Ad26.COV2.S vaccination and SARS-CoV-2 variants. Profiling relied on immunoSEQ multiplex PCR, and the TCRdb table lists in-frame clones only, not all of them. The table lists 300,000 to 350,000 clones, 88% of them singletons, with around 6.6% in the top ten. The treatment denotes: over 15 received Ad26.COV2.S at low or high dose, single or two shots; 5 received placebo; per-sample allocation not given. Day 63 after the first vaccine or placebo injection was the time point for sampling. The source was peripheral blood, collected in a trial of Ad26.COV2.S vaccine versus placebo. The source is a person between 18 and 65 years old who received the Ad26.COV2.S COVID-19 vaccine or a placebo.

V usage is TRBV6-4 and J usage is TRBJ2-5, with D maybe TRBD1 (6 bases). Per germline, CDR1 MRHNA and CDR2 SNTAGT. CDR3 length equals 17 residues. Trimming cost V 4 bases and J 2 bases, with 20 bases left between them. The CDR3: CASSGSSETGEQETQYF. DNA of the CDR3: TGTGCCAGCAGTGGCTCCTCGGAGACAGGAGAACAAGAGACCCAGTACTTC.

The chain has TRBV28 and TRBJ2-7, with TRBD2 matching over 7 bases. Unmatched junction bases numbered 8, after V lost 5 bases and J lost 4 bases. The CDR3 loop spans 14 amino acids. Germline V CDR1 and CDR2: MDHEN, SYDVKM. Here the CDR3 reads CASSPGGEIYEQYF. The CDR3 nucleotides are TGTGCCAGCAGTCCTGGGGGGGAAATTTACGAGCAGTACTTC.

The chain carries TRBV11-3 and TRBJ2-1, with 7 positions matching TRBD1. The CDR3 loop spans 16 amino acids. The germline gives CDR1 SGHNT, CDR2 YENEEA. V shed 1 base and J 5 bases; nucleotides not matched to a gene: 8. CDR3 DNA sequence: TGTGCCAGCAGCTTAGGTGTGGGACAGAGAGACAATGAGCAGTTCTTC. Its protein is CASSLGVGQRDNEQFF. Complete variable domain (other parts from reference TRBV11-3 and TRBJ2-1): EAGVVQSPRYKIIEKKQPVAFWCNPISGHNTLYWYLQNLGQGPELLIRYENEEAVDDSQLPKDRFSAERLKGVDSTLKIQPAELGDSAVYLCASSLGVGQRDNEQFFGPGTRLTVL.

This chain connects TRBV27 to TRBJ1-6; D possibly corresponds to TRBD1 (6 bases). The CDR3 runs 16 residues. The V gene's germline CDR1 is MNHEY and CDR2 SMNVEV (reference sequence). Trimming shortened V by 5 bases and J by 4 bases, and 15 bases separated the two germline ends. CDR3 residues: CASSLTGQRYNSPLHF. The CDR3 DNA is TGTGCCAGCAGTCTGACAGGCCAGAGGTATAATTCACCCCTCCACTTT.

This chain links TRBV7-2 with TRBJ2-7; D remains unclear. The CDR3 spans 12 residues. Trimming took off 1 base at V and 3 bases at J, with 4 bases between the two ends. Germline CDR1 reads SGHTA; CDR2 reads FQGNSA. CDR3 loop: CASSLVVYEQYF. CDR3 bases: TGTGCCAGCAGCTTAGTAGTCTACGAGCAGTACTTC.

The rearrangement joins TRBV7-8 to TRBJ1-6; a weak D match, TRBD1 (5 bases). V lost 5 bases, J lost 8 bases, and 16 bases lay in between. From germline, CDR1 is SGHVS and CDR2 FQNEAQ. The CDR3 covers 15 residues. The chain's CDR3 is CASSPRSGKDSPLHF. For the CDR3, the DNA is TGTGCCAGCAGCCCCCGGTCAGGGAAGGATTCACCCCTCCACTTT.

The chain couples TRBV3-1 (or the pseudogene TRBV3-2) to TRBJ2-1; D uncertain. The CDR3 has 13 amino acids. V was clipped by 8 bases and J by 8 bases, with 16 bases between them. CDR1 is LGHDT and CDR2 is YNNKEL in the germline V gene (reference sequence). CDR3 sequence: CASGWYGIDEQFF. The CDR3 coding sequence is TGTGCCAGCGGGTGGTATGGGATCGATGAGCAGTTCTTC.

V gene TRBV7-2 combines with J gene TRBJ2-1; D may be TRBD1 (5 bases). The CDR3 has 14 amino acids. Trimming cost V 5 bases and J 6 bases, with 14 bases left between them. Germline V gives CDR1 SGHTA, CDR2 FQGNSA. CDR3 residues: CASSPRQSRNEQFF. As DNA, the CDR3 is TGTGCCAGCAGCCCACGACAGAGTCGCAATGAGCAGTTCTTC. Looking up the rest from reference TRBV7-2 and TRBJ2-1 gives the full variable domain: GAGVSQSPSNKVTEKGKDVELRCDPISGHTALYWYRQSLGQGLEFLIYFQGNSAPDKSGLPSDRFSAERTGGSVSTLTIQRTQQEDSAVYLCASSPRQSRNEQFFGPGTRLTVL.

This chain joins TRBV6-2 or TRBV6-3 and TRBJ1-3; D not certain. The CDR3 length is 15 residues. CDR1 and CDR2 (germline): MNHEY, SVGEGT. The ends were cut back, 2 bases at V and 0 bases at J, with 8 bases in the middle. Here the CDR3 reads CASSYGTSSGNTIYF. CDR3 nucleotide sequence: TGTGCCAGCAGTTACGGTACGAGCTCTGGAAACACCATATATTTT.

The chain has TRBV7-3 and TRBJ1-2, with 8 bases that match TRBD1. From germline, CDR1 is SGHTA and CDR2 FQGTGA. The junction had 13 bases not matched to a gene; V was cut back by 4 bases and J by 0 bases. This CDR3 is built from 18 residues. CDR3 sequence reads: CASSSGTGPANTNYGYTF. The CDR3 bases are TGTGCCAGCAGCTCCGGGACAGGACCTGCGAACACTAACTATGGCTACACCTTC.

With respect to this clone: This specimen includes other DNA sequences encoding the same CDR3. This chain links TRBV5-1 with TRBJ1-6; tentatively, D is TRBD1 (5 bases). This CDR3 contains 14 residues. Trimming left V 2 bases short and J 4 bases short, with 7 bases between. CDR1 and CDR2 (germline): SGHRS, YFSETQ. The CDR3 nucleotides read TGCGCCAGCAGCTTAAACAGGTATAATTCACCCCTCCACTTT. Translating it yields CASSLNRYNSPLHF.

The rearrangement uses TRBV19 and TRBJ2-4; 7 bases line up with TRBD2. This CDR3 spans 19 amino acids. Germline V gene data show CDR1 as LNHDA and CDR2 as SQIVND (reference sequence). V was clipped by 1 base and J by 0 bases; unmatched bases: 12. The CDR3 reads CASSIVPGTIKGAKNIQYF. DNA for the CDR3: TGTGCCAGTAGTATAGTCCCCGGGACTATTAAAGGAGCCAAAAACATTCAGTACTTC.

This clone was counted only a few times. The CDR3 spells CASSVNRENSEQYF. CDR3 DNA sequence: TGTGCCAGCAGCGTCAACAGGGAAAATTCCGAGCAGTACTTC. The V gene is TRBV7-6, the J gene TRBJ2-7, with TRBD1 as a possible D gene (6 bases). The germline V gene encodes CDR1 SGHVS and CDR2 FNYEAQ. The ends were cut back, 5 bases at V and 6 bases at J, with 17 bases in the middle. The CDR3 loop spans 14 amino acids.

The chain is built from TRBV7-2 and TRBJ2-7; the match to TRBD1 covers 7 bases. CDR3 length equals 16 residues. V shed 8 bases, J shed 0 bases, and the junction held 13 bases outside the gene matches. The V gene's germline CDR1 is SGHTA and CDR2 FQGNSA. In DNA, the CDR3 is TGTGCCAGCGCCCCCACCGGGACAGTAGCCTCCTACGAGCAGTACTTC. It yields the protein CASAPTGTVASYEQYF.

This clone came up once. The gene calls are TRBV6-2 or TRBV6-3 and TRBJ2-7; TRBD1 matches 7 bases. CDR1 and CDR2 from the germline V gene are MNHEY and SVGEGT. Unmatched junction bases numbered 3, after V lost 4 bases and J lost 6 bases. This CDR3 contains 12 residues. In nucleotides, the CDR3 is TGTGCCAGCAGTTGGACAGGTCCCGAGCAGTACTTC. It is translated as CASSWTGPEQYF.

This chain connects TRBV11-3 to TRBJ2-3, with 7 nucleotides matching TRBD1. Looked up from germline, CDR1 is SGHNT and CDR2 is YENEEA. The CDR3 length is 15 residues. With 6 bases clipped from V and 5 bases from J, the junction kept 11 bases outside the gene matches. The CDR3 reads CASSRRQGEGDTQYF. CDR3 bases: TGTGCCAGCAGTAGACGGCAGGGGGAAGGAGATACGCAGTATTTT.

This rearrangement joins TRBV19 to TRBJ2-1, with 11 nucleotides matching TRBD2. This CDR3 contains 16 residues. Trimming at V came to 3 bases and at J to 6 bases, leaving 7 bases not matched to a gene. Germline lookup yields CDR1 LNHDA and CDR2 SQIVND (reference sequence). The CDR3 is CASSMLGLAAINEQFF. The CDR3 DNA follows: TGTGCCAGTAGTATGTTGGGACTAGCGGCAATCAATGAGCAGTTCTTC.

The rearrangement uses TRBV9 and TRBJ1-3; D gene ambiguous. This CDR3 has 15 residues. Germline lookup yields CDR1 SGDLS and CDR2 YYNGEE. Between the trimmed V and J ends, which lost 7 bases and 0 bases, there was a span of 14 bases. CDR3 protein: CASSRESYSGNTIYF. The CDR3 DNA reads TGTGCCAGCTCCCGGGAGAGTTACTCTGGAAACACCATATATTTT.

The chain combines TRBV6-5 with TRBJ1-2, with D hard to call. V lost 5 bases, J lost 6 bases, and 13 bases lay in between. The CDR3 consists of 13 residues. Germline-derived CDR1 and CDR2 are MNHEY and SVGAGI. The CDR3 sequence is CASSTFTADGYTF. The CDR3 DNA is TGTGCCAGCAGTACCTTCACCGCGGATGGCTACACCTTC.

The chain links TRBV30 to TRBJ2-3; D remains ambiguous. Germline V gives CDR1 GTSNPN, CDR2 SVGIG (reference sequence). The CDR3 runs 15 residues. Trimming shortened V by 2 bases and J by 3 bases, and 15 bases separated the two germline ends. Here the CDR3 DNA reads TGTGCCTGGAGTCTTTTCGGCCTTGGGACAGATACGCAGTATTTT. This sequence encodes CAWSLFGLGTDTQYF.

The rearrangement uses TRBV27 and TRBJ2-2; no clear D. The CDR3 runs to 14 residues. CDR1 MNHEY and CDR2 SMNVEV come from the germline V gene (reference sequence). With 6 bases removed from V and 4 bases from J, the gap between germline ends came to 12 bases. The CDR3, as DNA: TGTGCCAGCAGCCAACAAGAAACCACCGGGGAGCTGTTTTTT. It specifies CASSQQETTGELFF.

This clone was recorded only once. The genes are TRBV21-1 and TRBJ2-6. TRBV21-1 counts as a pseudogene. The CDR3 is made up of 15 amino acids. DNA of the CDR3: TGTGCCAGCATAAGGGCTGAATCTGAGGCCAACGTCCTGACTTTC. Its protein product is CASIRAESEANVLTF.

The table lists this clone with a few counts. This chain's CDR3 is CATSDSLGGAGELFF. CDR3 nucleotides: TGTGCCACCAGTGATTCCCTGGGAGGGGCCGGGGAGCTGTTTTTT. The chain links TRBV24-1 to TRBJ2-2; TRBD2 agrees at 7 bases. V shed 2 bases and J 6 bases; nucleotides not matched to a gene: 5. The CDR3 length is 15 residues. Germline CDR1 KGHDR, CDR2 SFDVKD.

The chain combines TRBV4-2 with TRBJ1-1, with 10 positions matching TRBD1. The CDR3 totals 18 residues. The V and J ends lost 1 base and 4 bases, in that order; junction bases with no gene match: 12. CDR1 and CDR2 from the germline V gene are LGHNA and YNFKEQ. CDR3 nucleotide sequence: TGTGCCAGCAGCCAAGGGGGGCCCCCGGGACAGGGGCGCACTGAAGCTTTCTTT. It codes for CASSQGGPPGQGRTEAFF.